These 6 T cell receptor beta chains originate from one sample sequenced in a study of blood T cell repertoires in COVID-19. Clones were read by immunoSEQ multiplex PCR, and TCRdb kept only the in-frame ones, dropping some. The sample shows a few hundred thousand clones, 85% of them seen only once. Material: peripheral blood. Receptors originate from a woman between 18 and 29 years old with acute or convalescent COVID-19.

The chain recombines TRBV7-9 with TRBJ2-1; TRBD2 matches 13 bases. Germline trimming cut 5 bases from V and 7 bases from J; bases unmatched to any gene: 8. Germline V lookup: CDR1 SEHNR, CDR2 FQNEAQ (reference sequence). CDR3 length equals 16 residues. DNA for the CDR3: TGTGCCAGCAGCCCTCCCGGGACTAGCGGGGTAAATGAGCAGTTCTTC. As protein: CASSPPGTSGVNEQFF. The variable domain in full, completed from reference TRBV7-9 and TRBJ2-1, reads DTGVSQNPRHKITKRGQNVTFRCDPISEHNRLYWYRQTLGQGPEFLTYFQNEAQLEKSRLLSDRFSAERPKGSFSTLEIQRTEQGDSAMYLCASSPPGTSGVNEQFFGPGTRLTVL.

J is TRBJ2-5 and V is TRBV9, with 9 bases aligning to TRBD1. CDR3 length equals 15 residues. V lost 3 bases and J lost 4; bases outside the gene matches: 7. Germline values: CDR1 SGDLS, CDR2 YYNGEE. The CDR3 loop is CASSATGGQGETQYF. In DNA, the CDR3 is TGTGCCAGCAGCGCGACAGGGGGTCAGGGAGAGACCCAGTACTTC.

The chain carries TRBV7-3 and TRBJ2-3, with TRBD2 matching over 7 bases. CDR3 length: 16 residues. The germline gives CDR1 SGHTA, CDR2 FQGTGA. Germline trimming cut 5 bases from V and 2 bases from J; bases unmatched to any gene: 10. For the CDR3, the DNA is TGTGCCAGCAGCCCCTTTGGGGGAGGGTCCACAGATACGCAGTATTTT. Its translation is CASSPFGGGSTDTQYF.

The DNA for the CDR3 is TGTGCCAGCAGCCTTGGCGGCAGGGGGAATGAGCAGTTCTTC. It codes for CASSLGGRGNEQFF. The V and J genes are TRBV3-1 (or the pseudogene TRBV3-2) and TRBJ2-1; 7 bases are shared with TRBD1. The trim removed 4 bases at V and 7 bases at J, leaving 7 bases unmatched. Germline V lookup: CDR1 LGHDT, CDR2 YNNKEL (reference sequence). The CDR3 runs 14 residues.

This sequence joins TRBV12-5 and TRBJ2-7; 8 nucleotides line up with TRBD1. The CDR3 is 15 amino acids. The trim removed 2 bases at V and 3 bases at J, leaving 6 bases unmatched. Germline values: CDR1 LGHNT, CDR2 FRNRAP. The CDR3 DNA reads TGTGCTAGTGGTTTGCCTTCGACAGGGGACTACGAGCAGTACTTC. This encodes CASGLPSTGDYEQYF.

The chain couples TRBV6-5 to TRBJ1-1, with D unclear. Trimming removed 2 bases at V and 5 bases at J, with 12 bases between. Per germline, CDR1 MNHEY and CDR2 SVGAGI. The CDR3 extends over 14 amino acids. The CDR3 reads CASSYREFETEAFF. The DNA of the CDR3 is TGTGCCAGCAGTTACCGCGAGTTTGAAACTGAAGCTTTCTTT.